This entry concerns a single T cell receptor beta chain. These data belong to a study of blood T cell repertoires in COVID-19. Study in general: Donors in the United States, Italy and Spain gave samples during acute or convalescent COVID-19. PBMCs, B-cell-depleted T cells, or T cells were the source of the cDNA or gDNA that made up the material.

Seattle researchers signed up patients amid active infection and tracked them longitudinally. As processed by the authors: Reference gene primer amplification gave nucleated cell count estimates. Clones were sequenced by immunoSEQ multiplex PCR, and TCRdb holds only the in-frame ones, with some missing. V and J calls and clone size follow that table, whereas D and trimming were derived from the DNA. The table lists 250,000 or so clones, 90% of them singletons, with 2% to 2.5% in the top ten. The CDR3 covers 15 residues. Germline lookup yields CDR1 MNHEY and CDR2 SVGAGI. The V and J ends lost 6 bases and 2 bases respectively, with 16 bases between them.

The sample was peripheral blood. V usage is TRBV6-5 and J usage is TRBJ1-2, with a weak D call TRBD1 (6 bases). The source of this sequence is a woman in her fifties or sixties with COVID-19, enrolled during active disease. CDR3 region: CASRPPGQRNYGYTF. DNA of the CDR3: TGTGCCAGCAGACCACCCGGACAGCGAAACTATGGCTACACCTTC.